Presented here are 25 T cell receptor beta chains from one specimen sequenced in a study of blood T cells in healthy people across ages. A second PCR of 7 to 11 cycles used a sample-barcoded 5' primer and a J-beta primer mix. Each CDR3 protein is one row after TCRdb ran MiXCR on the 5' RACE reads. The table records approximately 1.5 million distinct CDR3 sequences, approximately 43% of them present only once. What was sequenced was blood. These receptors were obtained from a young woman in good health.

The V gene is TRBV6-2 or TRBV6-3, the J gene TRBJ2-5, with a possible D match to TRBD2 (5 bases). The J call may be faulty, since TRBJ2-7 better matches the DNA end. CDR3 length: 13 amino acids. CDR1 is MNHEY, CDR2 SVGEGT, per germline. The CDR3 is CASSQRAGYEQYF. CDR3 bases: TGTGCCAGCAGTCAGAGGGCGGGTTACGAGCAGTACTTC.

The V gene is TRBV10-3, the J gene TRBJ2-3; 9 positions agree with TRBD2. The CDR3 totals 18 residues. With V trimmed by 6 bases and J by 4 bases, 17 bases remained unmatched. Germline V gives CDR1 ENHRY, CDR2 SYGVKD. The CDR3 here is CAISDRSGRAGGSDTQYF. The CDR3 region has the DNA TGTGCCATCAGCGACCGGTCCGGTCGAGCGGGAGGATCAGATACGCAGTATTTT.

Remarks on this clonotype: A single base separates this from a much larger clone, so it may be a read error. This chain links TRBV29-1 with TRBJ2-1; 8 bases fit TRBD2. The V gene's germline CDR1 is SQVTM and CDR2 ANQGSEA. This CDR3 spans 13 amino acids. The ends lost 8 bases at V and 4 bases at J; junction bases unmatched: 7. The CDR3: CSSVAGIYNEQFF. The CDR3 coding sequence is TGCAGCAGTGTAGCGGGGATATACAATGAGCAGTTCTTC.

This clonotype has a handful of counts. J is TRBJ2-7 and V is TRBV24-1; 11 nucleotides line up with TRBD2. The J call may not be correct, given that the DNA end is closer to TRBJ2-5. The CDR3 spans 15 residues. In germline, CDR1 is KGHDR, CDR2 SFDVKD. The CDR3 loop is CATSDPGTSGETQYF. In nucleotides, the CDR3 is TGTGCCACCAGTGACCCCGGGACTAGCGGAGAGACCCAGTACTTC.

This clonotype was counted a few times. The genes are TRBV6-5 and TRBJ1-2; D may be TRBD1 (6 bases). The germline V and J ends were trimmed by 6 bases and 0 bases, with 14 bases remaining between them. Germline V gives CDR1 MNHEY, CDR2 SVGAGI. The CDR3 contains 15 residues. Here the CDR3 reads CASSTDRTTNYGYTF. The CDR3 nucleotides read TGTGCCAGCAGCACCGACAGGACGACTAACTATGGCTACACCTTC.

This chain connects TRBV10-1 to TRBJ2-7, with D hard to call. The V and J ends lost 7 bases and 12 bases respectively, with 10 bases between them. The CDR3 length is 9 residues. The germline V gene has CDR1 WNHNN and CDR2 SYGVQD (reference sequence). The CDR3 DNA sequence: TGCGCCAGCAAGGCCTACTGGTACTTC. Its protein product is CASKAYWYF.

CDR3: CASSFGTSGRDTQYF. The CDR3 DNA is TGTGCCAGCAGTTTCGGGACTAGCGGGAGGGATACGCAGTATTTT. The rearrangement links TRBV27 to TRBJ2-3; 15 nucleotides match TRBD2. From germline, CDR1 is MNHEY and CDR2 SMNVEV (reference sequence). J was trimmed by 6 bases and V by 3 bases; bases with no gene match: 1. This CDR3 has 15 residues.

The genes are TRBV7-2 and TRBJ2-3, with D tentatively TRBD2 (5 bases). The CDR3 runs 15 residues. Trimming removed 1 base at V and 1 base at J, with 9 bases between. Germline V gene sequence: CDR1 SGHTA, CDR2 FQGNSA. The CDR3 DNA follows: TGTGCCAGCAGCTTAGGGCAGAGGGGCACAGATACGCAGTATTTT. Translated, it gives CASSLGQRGTDTQYF.

V and J are TRBV7-2 and TRBJ2-7; 8 nucleotides line up with TRBD1. The closer fit of TRBJ2-5 to the DNA end suggests the J call may be wrong. There are 15 residues in the CDR3. CDR1 and CDR2 from the germline V gene are SGHTA and FQGNSA. The CDR3 DNA follows: TGTGCCAGCAGCGGCCGACAGGGGATGTTGGAGACCCAGTACTTC. Residues: CASSGRQGMLETQYF.

This clonotype was detected a few times. This sequence joins TRBV28 and TRBJ1-3; the D is unclear. Trimming removed 2 bases from V and 4 bases from J, with 6 bases in between. Per the germline V gene, CDR1 is MDHEN and CDR2 is SYDVKM. There are 13 residues in the CDR3. The CDR3 is CASSLLQGNTIYF. CDR3 nucleotides: TGTGCCAGCAGTTTACTACAGGGAAACACCATATATTTT. The complete variable domain, with remaining parts taken from reference TRBV28 and TRBJ1-3, reads DVKVTQSSRYLVKRTGEKVFLECVQDMDHENMFWYRQDPGLGLRLIYFSYDVKMKEKGDIPEGYSVSREKKERFSLILESASTNQTSMYLCASSLLQGNTIYFGEGSWLTVV.

The V gene is TRBV12-3 or TRBV12-4, the J gene TRBJ1-4, with TRBD1 as a possible D gene (6 bases). This CDR3 region has 16 residues. V lost 1 base and J lost 4, with 13 bases in between. CDR3 sequence (DNA): TGTGCCAGCAGTTTAGATGTGGGGGCCCTTAATGAAAAACTGTTTTTT. Amino acids: CASSLDVGALNEKLFF.

This clonotype was found many times. J is TRBJ2-7 and V is TRBV10-3; D is ambiguous. Germline-derived CDR1 and CDR2 are ENHRY and SYGVKD. The CDR3 is 13 amino acids. V lost 0 bases, J lost 3 bases, and 6 bases lay in between. The CDR3 here is CAISESKVYEQYF. DNA for the CDR3: TGTGCCATCAGTGAGTCTAAAGTCTACGAGCAGTACTTC.

This clonotype appeared a few times. The V gene is TRBV9, the J gene TRBJ1-2; D is unresolved. Trimming removed 1 base from V and 0 bases from J, with 13 bases in between. The CDR3 has 16 residues. Germline-derived CDR1 and CDR2 are SGDLS and YYNGEE. CDR3 protein: CASSVLPDGPNYGYTF. For the CDR3, the DNA is TGTGCCAGCAGCGTACTACCCGACGGGCCTAACTATGGCTACACCTTC.

About this clonotype: A clone one base away is much larger, so this may be a read error. This chain links TRBV9 with TRBJ2-1; no reliable D call. Trimming stripped 2 bases from V and 0 bases from J, with 9 bases between. The CDR3 is 15 amino acids. Germline CDR1 reads SGDLS; CDR2 reads YYNGEE. The CDR3 spells CASSVEVDSYNEQFF. Here the CDR3 DNA reads TGTGCCAGCAGCGTTGAGGTCGACTCCTACAATGAGCAGTTCTTC.

This clonotype was seen a few times. J is TRBJ2-3 and V is TRBV20-1, with 7 bases identical to TRBD2. Germline CDR1 reads DFQATT; CDR2 reads SNEGSKA (reference sequence). The CDR3 sequence is 15 residues long. Trimming took 5 bases from V and 1 from J; bases not matched to a gene: 9. CDR3 nucleotides: TGCAGTGCTCTTGCGATTGGGGGGGGCACAGATACGCAGTATTTT. Amino acids: CSALAIGGGTDTQYF.

The table lists this clonotype with a few counts. V usage is TRBV12-3 or TRBV12-4 and J usage is TRBJ1-5, with 8 bases fitting TRBD1. This CDR3 region has 15 residues. V trimming: 9 bases; J trimming: 5 bases; junction bases outside the gene matches: 12. CDR3 region: CASRPPGGLDQPQHF. CDR3 bases: TGTGCCAGTAGACCGCCAGGGGGCTTAGATCAGCCCCAGCATTTT.

This sequence joins TRBV15 and TRBJ1-5; D is uncertain. Germline V gives CDR1 LNHNV, CDR2 YYDKDF (reference sequence). The CDR3 totals 15 residues. V was cut by 0 bases and J by 4 bases, with 10 bases left in between. In DNA, the CDR3 is TGTGCCACCAGCAGAGATTCTACCAGGAATCAGCCCCAGCATTTT. It is translated as CATSRDSTRNQPQHF. Complete variable domain (other parts from reference TRBV15 and TRBJ1-5): DAMVIQNPRYQVTQFGKPVTLSCSQTLNHNVMYWYQQKSSQAPKLLFHYYDKDFNNEADTPDNFQSRRPNTSFCFLDIRSPGLGDTAMYLCATSRDSTRNQPQHFGDGTRLSIL.

The CDR3 DNA sequence: TGTGCCAGCAGGGGGGACGGGAGCGAGCAGTACTTC. Translated: CASRGDGSEQYF. V usage is TRBV2 and J usage is TRBJ2-7; maybe TRBD2 (6 bases). The CDR3 totals 12 residues. V was trimmed by 6 bases and J by 6 bases, leaving 12 bases between them. CDR1 and CDR2 from the germline V gene are SNHLY and FYNNEI.

The chain joins TRBV7-2 to TRBJ2-7; TRBD1 matches at 7 bases. Losses at the gene ends were 5 bases for V and 2 bases for J; bases not matched to a gene: 6. Germline V lookup: CDR1 SGHTA, CDR2 FQGNSA. The CDR3 loop spans 14 amino acids. The CDR3, as DNA: TGTGCCAGCAGCAGACGACAGGGTCCCTACGAGCAGTACTTC. It translates to CASSRRQGPYEQYF.

The chain is built from TRBV14 and TRBJ2-5; tentative D call: TRBD2 (6 bases). This CDR3 has 15 amino acids. Trimming removed 1 base from V and 5 bases from J, with 14 bases in between. In germline, CDR1 is SGHDN, CDR2 FVKESK. CDR3 nucleotides: TGTGCCAGCAGCCAAGTCGTCGGGAGCCACGAGACCCAGTACTTC. This gives the protein CASSQVVGSHETQYF.

CDR3 bases: TGTGCCAGCAGCTTAAGGGGGGCGACTAATGAGCAGTACTTC. Its protein product is CASSLRGATNEQYF. V is TRBV7-2 and J is TRBJ2-5; D could derive from TRBD1 or TRBD2 (6 bases each). Germline lookup yields CDR1 SGHTA and CDR2 FQGNSA. The germline V and J ends were trimmed by 2 bases and 11 bases, with 18 bases remaining between them. The CDR3 totals 14 residues.

The V and J genes are TRBV4-2 and TRBJ2-7; TRBD2 agrees at 9 bases. The CDR3 is 15 residues long. In germline, CDR1 is LGHNA, CDR2 YNFKEQ. Trimming took 4 bases from V and 3 from J; bases not matched to a gene: 7. The CDR3 loop reads CASSPRLAEDYEQYF. The CDR3, as DNA: TGTGCCAGCAGCCCACGACTAGCGGAGGACTACGAGCAGTACTTC.

This clonotype was detected only a few times. This rearrangement joins TRBV7-2 to TRBJ2-7; 16 positions match TRBD2. The J call is in doubt because the DNA end fits TRBJ2-5 better. Germline V gene lookup returns CDR1 SGHTA and CDR2 FQGNSA. This CDR3 spans 16 amino acids. CDR3 sequence (DNA): TGTGCCAGCAGCACGGGACTAGCGGGGGGGCAGGAGACCCAGTACTTC. It yields the protein CASSTGLAGGQETQYF.

A few counts support this clonotype. CDR3 DNA: TGTGCCAGCAGCTTAACTGGGACTAGGGGCTTGAATGAGCAGTTCTTC. This gives the protein CASSLTGTRGLNEQFF. This sequence joins TRBV7-2 and TRBJ2-1, with 8 bases that match TRBD2. This CDR3 comprises 16 residues. Germline V gene lookup returns CDR1 SGHTA and CDR2 FQGNSA. Losses at the gene ends were 2 bases for V and 7 bases for J; bases not matched to a gene: 10.

This clonotype turned up a few times. This chain uses TRBV4-3 with TRBJ1-1; D is uncertain. The V and J ends lost 1 base and 7 bases respectively, with 13 bases between them. The CDR3 is made up of 14 amino acids. Germline V gene lookup returns CDR1 LGHNA and CDR2 YSLEER. The CDR3 sequence is CASSQVIGRYEAFF. DNA of the CDR3: TGCGCCAGCAGCCAAGTGATAGGACGTTATGAAGCTTTCTTT.